This T cell receptor beta chain was found in a study of brain metastases from non-small cell lung cancer (dated by TCRdb to the late 2010s). About the full investigation: The immune microenvironment of paired resected primary tumors and brain metastases from non-small-cell lung cancer patients was profiled.

Spanning cysteine to phenylalanine, the CDR3 consists of 12 amino acids. Only CDR3 DNA is held: 36 bases, read in frame from base 1. CDR1 and CDR2 are drawn from the germline V gene (reference sequence): LNHDA, SQIVND. A distance of 7 bases separates the germline ends of V and J, which lose 3 bases and 7 bases respectively. Libraries were made using the immunoSEQ multiplex PCR assay. T-cell receptor beta chain repertoire sequencing was performed alongside a 770-gene immune expression panel. The source is immuneACCESS, and TCRdb retained only in-frame sequences with V and J called. Part of the clones is not carried over; for the studies checked, unresolved V genes explain less than half of this, and the remainder is unexplained. Here the sample has fewer than 4,500 clones; roughly 90% occur a single time. The ten largest clones capture more than 3% of the sample. Points the paper makes about the study in general: T-cell infiltration was lower in brain metastases than in primary tumors (P < 0.001). Paired brain metastases and primary tumors largely shared TCR repertoires, although T-cell densities in the metastases were sparse. Compared with the matched primary tumors, T-cell clones appeared to be expanded in 55% to 65% of brain metastases.

With regard to this clone: This receptor's antigen is unknown. Per-nucleotide qualities are absent, and no much larger clonotype sits a single base away.

The cohort was made up of 39 patients with surgically resected non-small-cell lung cancer, each of whom had both a primary tumor specimen and a brain metastasis specimen. Tumor specimens were archival formalin-fixed, paraffin-embedded tissues. The TCR originated in a donor aged 40 or over with non-small cell lung cancer. The chain joins TRBV19 to TRBJ2-1, with the D gene uncertain. Sequencing input: primary lung tumor tissue. What this sample's cell subset or site label stands for: primary lung tumor paired with brain metastasis. The DNA reads as follows: TGTGCCAGTAGTATGACTTCTAATGAGCAGTTCTTC. This yields the protein CASSMTSNEQFF.